These 26 T cell receptor beta chains were sequenced from one sample in a study of T cell clonality in common variable immunodeficiency. Sequencing used immunoSEQ multiplex PCR; TCRdb keeps in-frame clones, though not all of them. The repertoire has 30,000 to 40,000 clones, none seen only once; the ten largest take roughly 3.4%. Sequencing was performed on peripheral blood mononuclear cells. These receptors came from a person aged 18-70 years in good health.

With respect to this clone: The read finishes 3 residues shy of the CDR3 end, and the germline J gene is used to complete it. This chain joins TRBV7-9 and TRBJ2-3; D might be TRBD2 (6 bases). CDR1 and CDR2 from the germline V gene are SEHNR and FQNEAQ (reference sequence). The CDR3 has 15 amino acids. CDR3 DNA (partial): TGTGCCAGCAGCTCGTGGGGGGTGGCCCAAGAGACG. Protein: CASSSWGVAQET. The full-length CDR3 reads as CASSSWGVAQETQYF.

A few counts support this clone. The read falls 3 residues short of the CDR3 end, and the missing part is taken from the germline J gene. The J gene is TRBJ1-5, the V gene TRBV5-6; D is uncertain. This CDR3 contains 12 residues. Trimming removed 3 bases from V and 6 bases from J, with 7 bases in between. Looked up from germline, CDR1 is SGHDT and CDR2 is YYEEEE. The CDR3 reads CASSSGSQPQHF. The CDR3 bases that were read are TGTGCCAGCAGCTCAGGAAGTCAGCCC.

This clone appeared many times. Read coverage stops 3 residues before the CDR3 terminus; the germline J gene supplies the remainder. V usage is TRBV20-1 and J usage is TRBJ1-5; 7 bases map to TRBD1. CDR1 and CDR2 from the germline V gene are DFQATT and SNEGSKA (reference sequence). The length of the CDR3 is 19 residues. V dropped 2 bases and J dropped 0; count of bases not matched to a gene: 16. CDR3 bases read: TGCAGTGCTAGAACCCCCCCGGGACAGAGCCTATATAGCAATCAGCCC. Translated, it gives CSARTPPGQSLYSNQP. The full CDR3 sequence reads CSARTPPGQSLYSNQPQHF.

This clone was seen repeatedly, ten times or more. Read data end 3 residues before the CDR3 end; the end is taken from the germline J gene. This rearrangement joins TRBV30 to TRBJ2-1, with D possibly being TRBD2 (5 bases). V lost 2 bases and J lost 0, with 14 bases in between. Germline lookup yields CDR1 GTSNPN and CDR2 SVGIG (reference sequence). The CDR3 covers 16 residues. The CDR3 bases that were read are TGTGCCTGGAGTCCCCTGAGCGGATTCTCCTACAATGAG. Protein product: CAWSPLSGFSYNE. Given in full, the CDR3 is CAWSPLSGFSYNEQFF.

This clone was counted ten times or more. Sequencing ends 3 residues short of the CDR3 end; the germline J gene provides the rest. The chain is built from TRBV5-1 and TRBJ1-1; TRBD1 agrees at 9 bases. CDR1 and CDR2 from the germline V gene are SGHRS and YFSETQ. The CDR3 is made up of 16 amino acids. Trimming cost V 7 bases and J 4 bases; bases outside gene matches: 14. The CDR3 region is CASAVTGGKRSTEAFF. Partial CDR3 DNA: TGCGCCAGCGCCGTAACAGGGGGCAAGAGGAGCACTGAA. The full variable domain, its missing parts supplied by reference TRBV5-1 and TRBJ1-1, is KAGVTQTPRYLIKTRGQQVTLSCSPISGHRSVSWYQQTPGQGLQFLFEYFSETQRNKGNFPGRFSGRQFSNSRSEMNVSTLELGDSALYLCASAVTGGKRSTEAFFGQGTRLTVV.

This clone has ten or more counts. The read terminates 3 residues ahead of where the CDR3 ends, so the germline J gene completes it. V gene TRBV10-1 combines with J gene TRBJ2-3; 9 bases are a match to TRBD2. This CDR3 comprises 16 residues. CDR1 is WNHNN and CDR2 is SYGVQD in the germline V gene (reference sequence). CDR3 bases read: TGCGCCAGCAGTGAGTCTGCGAGCGGGGGGCTGCGAGCG. The encoded protein is CASSESASGGLRA. The CDR3, in full, reads CASSESASGGLRAQYF.

Concerning this clone: The observed sequence ends 3 residues before the CDR3 terminus, with the missing tail filled in from the germline J gene. V and J are TRBV20-1 and TRBJ1-6, with a weak D call TRBD1 (5 bases). V was trimmed by 5 bases and J by 7 bases, leaving 12 bases between them. The CDR3 extends over 13 amino acids. Germline CDR1 DFQATT, CDR2 SNEGSKA (reference sequence). The part of the CDR3 DNA that was read is TGCAGTGCTGTGACAGAGACCAATTCACCC. Protein product: CSAVTETNSP. The whole CDR3 sequence reads CSAVTETNSPLHF.

This clone was counted at least ten times. Coverage ceases 3 residues before the CDR3 finishes, and the germline J gene fills in the end. The chain uses TRBV4-2 and TRBJ1-1, with TRBD1 as a possible D gene (6 bases). V dropped 3 bases and J dropped 0 bases, with 14 bases sitting between them. This CDR3 spans 16 amino acids. From germline, CDR1 is LGHNA and CDR2 YNFKEQ. CDR3 protein: CASSQGGGQMNTEAFF. The CDR3 bases that were read are TGTGCCAGCAGCCAGGGCGGGGGGCAGATGAACACTGAA.

In its sample, this clone was seen many times. From the germline J gene comes the end of the CDR3, since the read stops 3 residues before it. The rearrangement links TRBV5-1 to TRBJ2-1; 11 bases are a match to TRBD2. Germline CDR1 and CDR2: SGHRS and YFSETQ. This CDR3 region has 16 residues. V dropped 0 bases and J dropped 8; count of bases not matched to a gene: 7. The CDR3 here is CASSLGLAGGRDEQFF. The covered CDR3 bases are TGCGCCAGCAGCTTGGGGCTAGCGGGGGGCCGAGATGAG.

At least ten counts were recorded for this clone. The observed sequence ends 3 residues before the CDR3 terminus, with the missing tail filled in from the germline J gene. This chain links TRBV29-1 with TRBJ2-1; 13 nucleotides agree with TRBD2. The V and J ends lost 2 bases and 4 bases, in that order; junction bases with no gene match: 8. Germline V gene sequence: CDR1 SQVTM, CDR2 ANQGSEA. CDR3 length: 17 amino acids. CDR3 region: CSVERTSGGRGYNEQFF. Incomplete CDR3 DNA: TGCAGCGTTGAAAGGACTAGCGGGGGTAGGGGATACAATGAG.

This clone has a count of ten or more. The read terminates 3 residues ahead of where the CDR3 ends, so the germline J gene completes it. The genes are TRBV5-1 and TRBJ1-6, with TRBD1 as a possible D gene (6 bases). This CDR3 comprises 14 residues. The V end was cut by 4 bases, the J end by 5 bases, with 10 bases between. CDR1 is SGHRS, CDR2 YFSETQ, per germline. The CDR3 is CASSRGRDNSPLHF. The sequenced part of the CDR3 DNA is TGCGCCAGCAGCAGGGGGAGGGATAATTCACCC.

This clone was seen more than once but under ten times. The missing CDR3 end, 3 residues past where the read stops, is filled in from the germline J gene. Other nucleotide sequences in the sample specify the same CDR3. The genes are TRBV18 and TRBJ2-3, with a weak D call TRBD2 (6 bases). The germline CDR1 and CDR2 sequences are KGHSH and LQKENI. The length of the CDR3 is 15 residues. The sequenced CDR3 bases are TGTGCCAGCTCACCTCGAGGAGGGGCGCAAGAGACG. This gives the protein CASSPRGGAQET. The CDR3, in full, reads CASSPRGGAQETQYF.

On this clone itself: One junction end disagrees with the germline gene, perhaps due to a read error. The observed sequence ends 3 residues before the CDR3 terminus, with the missing tail filled in from the germline J gene. The identical CDR3 is also encoded by other nucleotide sequences in the sample. The J gene is TRBJ2-3, the V gene TRBV20-1; 11 bases align to TRBD1. Germline loops: CDR1 DFQATT, CDR2 SNEGSKA (reference sequence). The CDR3 totals 19 residues. The part of the CDR3 DNA that was read is TGTAGTGCTAGAGTGATAGTAGGACAGGGGGCCAACCGGGGGTTTACG. Translated: CSARVIVGQGANRGFT. The complete CDR3 protein is CSARVIVGQGANRGFTQYF.

With respect to this clone: With the read ending 3 residues before the CDR3 end, the germline J gene is used to fill in that end. This rearrangement joins TRBV19 to TRBJ2-4; 7 nucleotides agree with TRBD1. The CDR3 runs to 17 residues. Germline CDR1 LNHDA, CDR2 SQIVND (reference sequence). The CDR3 DNA, read in part, is TGTGCCAGTAGCCAACACCGAGGGGGCGGCGATAACTATGGT. This codes for CASSQHRGGGDNYG. The entire CDR3 sequence reads CASSQHRGGGDNYGQYF.

The sample holds many counts of this clone. Sequencing ends 3 residues short of the CDR3 end; the germline J gene provides the rest. This sequence joins TRBV20-1 and TRBJ2-3; 10 nucleotides line up with TRBD2. Germline V gene data show CDR1 as DFQATT and CDR2 as SNEGSKA (reference sequence). With V trimmed by 5 bases and J by 2 bases, 7 bases remained unmatched. This CDR3 region has 15 residues. CDR3 region: CSAPPSGGDTDTQYF. The covered CDR3 bases are TGCAGTGCTCCGCCGAGCGGGGGGGACACAGATACG.

This clone was counted ten times or more. The CDR3 is cut off 3 residues early in the read; its end comes from the germline J gene. The genes are TRBV18 and TRBJ2-1; 7 bases line up with TRBD1. The CDR3 spans 18 residues. Germline loops: CDR1 KGHSH, CDR2 LQKENI. The V segment lost 0 bases and the J segment 7 bases; nucleotides outside the gene matches: 15. The part of the CDR3 DNA that was read is TGTGCCAGCTCACCACCTCGAACAGGGGCCAGCACTTATAATGAG. The encoded protein is CASSPPRTGASTYNE. From start to end, the CDR3 is CASSPPRTGASTYNEQFF.

To note about this clone: The read gets to within 3 residues of the CDR3 end, and the germline J gene fills in the rest. The V gene is TRBV7-8, the J gene TRBJ2-3; 8 nucleotides align to TRBD2. Germline V gene data show CDR1 as SGHVS and CDR2 as FQNEAQ. The junction had 8 bases not matched to a gene; V was cut back by 1 base and J by 2 bases. This CDR3 is built from 17 residues. CDR3 residues: CASSLVVLGGATDTQYF. The covered CDR3 bases are TGTGCCAGCAGCTTAGTCGTCCTCGGGGGGGCCACAGATACG.

A few counts support this clone. The CDR3 end is not reached by the read, which stops 3 residues before it; the germline J gene fills it in. The rearrangement uses TRBV6-2 or TRBV6-3 and TRBJ1-3; D uncertain. The V and J ends lost 0 bases and 3 bases respectively, with 6 bases between them. Germline V gene lookup returns CDR1 MNHEY and CDR2 SVGEGT. This CDR3 spans 14 amino acids. The CDR3 spells CASSYSRVGNTIYF. CDR3 DNA, as far as it was read: TGTGCCAGCAGTTACTCGAGGGTTGGAAACACC.

This clone was seen ten or more times. Read data end 3 residues before the CDR3 end; the end is taken from the germline J gene. The rearrangement uses TRBV19 and TRBJ1-5, with 7 bases fitting TRBD1. Losses at the gene ends were 6 bases for V and 5 bases for J; bases not matched to a gene: 7. The CDR3 extends over 14 amino acids. Per germline, CDR1 LNHDA and CDR2 SQIVND (reference sequence). The CDR3 spells CASRQGQADQPQHF. The CDR3 bases that were read are TGTGCCAGTAGACAAGGACAGGCGGATCAGCCC.

This clone was counted ten times or more. From the germline J gene comes the end of the CDR3, since the read stops 3 residues before it. The chain carries TRBV20-1 and TRBJ1-2; D unclear. Germline V gene lookup returns CDR1 DFQATT and CDR2 SNEGSKA (reference sequence). CDR3 size: 13 residues. The CDR3 loop is CSARDATNQGYTF. The sequenced part of the CDR3 DNA is TGCAGTGCTAGAGATGCGACTAATCAAGGC.

This clone was detected a few times. The read gets to within 3 residues of the CDR3 end, and the germline J gene fills in the rest. V gene TRBV20-1 combines with J gene TRBJ1-6; possibly TRBD1 for D (5 bases). This CDR3 has 13 residues. Germline-derived CDR1 and CDR2 are DFQATT and SNEGSKA (reference sequence). The V gene lost 6 bases and the J gene lost 10 bases, with 16 bases spanning the gap. The CDR3 sequence: CSAKRGGQSPLHF. CDR3 DNA, as far as it was read: TGCAGTGCAAAGAGGGGAGGGCAATCACCC.

This clone was found many times. The CDR3 end falls 3 residues outside the read, so it is completed with the germline J gene. The gene calls are TRBV7-6 and TRBJ2-3, with 10 bases aligning to TRBD2. With 2 bases clipped from V and 6 bases from J, the junction kept 8 bases outside the gene matches. The CDR3 is 16 residues long. CDR1 is SGHVS and CDR2 is FNYEAQ in the germline V gene. CDR3 DNA, as far as it was read: TGTGCCAGCAGCTTATATGGAGCGGGGGGGCCCGATACG. Translated: CASSLYGAGGPDT. The entire CDR3 protein is CASSLYGAGGPDTQYF.

This clone came up many times. The CDR3 end falls 3 residues outside the read, so it is completed with the germline J gene. The rearrangement joins TRBV6-1 to TRBJ1-1; D might be TRBD1 (6 bases). In germline, CDR1 is MNHNS, CDR2 SASEGT. There are 13 residues in the CDR3. The DNA read from the CDR3 is TGTGCCAGCAGTGAGTGGGGGGGGCGGATG. Translation: CASSEWGGRM. From start to end, the CDR3 is CASSEWGGRMAFF.

This clone was counted only a few times. The read terminates 3 residues before the CDR3 end, so the remaining end is supplied by the germline J gene. The rearrangement joins TRBV30 to TRBJ1-2, with TRBD1 as a possible D gene (5 bases). The germline gives CDR1 GTSNPN, CDR2 SVGIG (reference sequence). The CDR3 covers 15 residues. The CDR3 is CAWSAGTSGSYDYTF. The CDR3 bases that were read are TGTGCCTGGAGTGCCGGGACTAGCGGCTCCTACGAC.

This clone was seen at least ten times. Read data end 3 residues before the CDR3 end; the end is taken from the germline J gene. The chain is built from TRBV4-1 and TRBJ1-3; TRBD1 might be the D (6 bases). This CDR3 has 16 amino acids. CDR1 and CDR2 from the germline V gene are MGHRA and YSYEKL. V lost 2 bases and J 6 bases, leaving 17 bases between the germline ends. The sequenced part of the CDR3 DNA is TGCGCCAGCAGCCAACCGACAGGCGGGAGAGAAAACACC. Its protein product is CASSQPTGGRENT. The whole CDR3 reads CASSQPTGGRENTIYF.

Details on this clone: The read terminates 3 residues ahead of where the CDR3 ends, so the germline J gene completes it. This chain connects TRBV11-3 to TRBJ2-2, with 7 bases aligning to TRBD1. The CDR3 is 14 residues long. The germline gives CDR1 SGHNT, CDR2 YENEEA. CDR3 bases read: TGTGCCAGCAGGGACAGGTCCTATAATTCACCG. Translation: CASRDRSYNSP. The CDR3, in full, reads CASRDRSYNSPLFF.